Below, 18 T cell receptor beta chains from the same sample are listed, as sequenced in a study of T cell responses to AZD1222 COVID-19 vaccine. The repertoire was sequenced with immunoSEQ multiplex PCR; TCRdb's copy has only in-frame clones and lacks some. The sample records over 95,000 clones, roughly 90% being singletons. The input for sequencing was peripheral blood, taken 28 days after the second AZD1222 dose. These receptors were obtained from an adult who received the AZD1222 COVID-19 vaccine.

V usage is TRBV6-5 and J usage is TRBJ1-1; possible D gene TRBD1, 5 bases. Germline lookup yields CDR1 MNHEY and CDR2 SVGAGI. V was shortened by 5 bases and J by 1 base, with 14 bases between the two germline ends. CDR3 size: 15 residues. CDR3 in amino acids: CASSHYLGGNTEAFF. For the CDR3, the DNA is TGTGCCAGCAGTCATTACCTTGGGGGGAACACTGAAGCTTTCTTT.

The CDR3 loop is CSVEDRRGGASEQYF. Written as DNA, the CDR3 is TGCAGCGTTGAAGATCGACGAGGGGGCGCTTCCGAGCAGTACTTC. The J gene is TRBJ2-7, the V gene TRBV29-1; the match to TRBD1 covers 7 bases. V shed 0 bases and J 6 bases; nucleotides not matched to a gene: 11. The germline gives CDR1 SQVTM, CDR2 ANQGSEA. The CDR3 contains 15 residues.

The chain combines TRBV19 with TRBJ1-1, with TRBD1 matching over 10 bases. The CDR3 sequence is 16 residues long. Trimming removed 3 bases from V and 11 bases from J; junction bases left unmatched: 15. The germline CDR1 and CDR2 sequences are LNHDA and SQIVND (reference sequence). CDR3 residues: CASSMEEVRDRGDAFF. Written as DNA, the CDR3 is TGTGCCAGTAGTATGGAGGAAGTGAGGGACAGGGGTGACGCTTTCTTT.

CDR3 in DNA: TGTGCCAGCAGCCACATCTCCCCTTCTAGCGGGGGAAGAAAGTACTTC. The encoded protein is CASSHISPSSGGRKYF. The chain uses TRBV7-9 and TRBJ2-7; 10 bases match TRBD2. V lost 5 bases, J lost 11 bases, and 18 bases stayed unmatched. Germline values: CDR1 SEHNR, CDR2 FQNEAQ (reference sequence). The CDR3 sequence is 16 residues long.

Only one count was recorded for this clone. The chain joins TRBV6-5 to TRBJ1-6, with a tentative D call TRBD1 (5 bases). The CDR3 extends over 15 amino acids. V was clipped by 5 bases and J by 7 bases, with 15 bases between them. Germline CDR1 is MNHEY and CDR2 is SVGAGI. The DNA of the CDR3 is TGTGCCAGCAGTATCGGGACCTTGGGGAATTCACCCCTCCACTTT. It encodes CASSIGTLGNSPLHF.

The V call is TRBV4-1, the J call TRBJ1-5; tentative D call: TRBD1 (6 bases). This CDR3 is built from 19 residues. Deletions cut 0 bases from V and 0 bases from J, with 18 bases between. CDR1 and CDR2 (germline): MGHRA, YSYEKL. The CDR3 coding sequence is TGCGCCAGCAGCCAAGATGCGGGCAGGGGCTCCATTAGCAATCAGCCCCAGCATTTT. Translated, it gives CASSQDAGRGSISNQPQHF.

The chain is built from TRBV27 and TRBJ1-5, with D possibly being TRBD1 (5 bases). This CDR3 spans 16 amino acids. The germline CDR1 and CDR2 sequences are MNHEY and SMNVEV (reference sequence). Deletions cut 2 bases from V and 7 bases from J, with 18 bases between. The CDR3 bases are TGTGCCAGCAGTTTAGGACACGGGGATCTATCACAGCCCCAGCATTTT. As protein: CASSLGHGDLSQPQHF.

The rearrangement uses TRBV5-1 and TRBJ1-2; D gene uncertain. From germline, CDR1 is SGHRS and CDR2 YFSETQ. The CDR3 has 13 amino acids. V was shortened by 3 bases and J by 0 bases, with 6 bases between the two germline ends. The CDR3 coding sequence is TGCGCCAGCAGCTATGACACTAACTATGGCTACACCTTC. This gives the protein CASSYDTNYGYTF.

The chain uses TRBV7-9 and TRBJ2-3; D is tentatively TRBD1 or TRBD2 (5 bases each). V dropped 1 base and J dropped 6 bases, with 11 bases sitting between them. CDR1 is SEHNR and CDR2 is FQNEAQ in the germline V gene (reference sequence). The CDR3 runs to 14 residues. CDR3 amino acids: CASSLGQGGDTQYF. The CDR3 nucleotides are TGTGCCAGCAGCTTAGGTCAGGGCGGGGATACGCAGTATTTT.

The chain joins TRBV3-1 (or the pseudogene TRBV3-2) to TRBJ2-7; 11 positions agree with TRBD2. The V gene's germline CDR1 is LGHDT and CDR2 YNNKEL (reference sequence). Unmatched junction bases numbered 5, after V lost 1 base and J lost 6 bases. This CDR3 comprises 15 residues. The CDR3 region is CASSQGSLAGGEQYF. CDR3 DNA sequence: TGTGCCAGCAGCCAAGGGTCCCTAGCGGGAGGCGAGCAGTACTTC.

This chain uses TRBV5-4 with TRBJ1-2; D is possibly TRBD1 (5 bases). V lost 4 bases and J 5 bases, leaving 9 bases between the germline ends. In germline, CDR1 is SGHNT, CDR2 YYREEE (reference sequence). This CDR3 is built from 12 residues. The DNA of the CDR3 is TGTGCCAGCAGCACAGGACCATATGGCTACACCTTC. Protein: CASSTGPYGYTF.

The V call is TRBV5-1, the J call TRBJ2-3; D is uncertain. The CDR3 consists of 14 residues. V lost 0 bases and J 4 bases, leaving 9 bases between the germline ends. Per germline, CDR1 SGHRS and CDR2 YFSETQ. The DNA of the CDR3 is TGCGCCAGCAGCTTGGTAGGCAGAGCAGATACGCAGTATTTT. Translating gives CASSLVGRADTQYF. The entire variable domain, with the rest obtained from reference TRBV5-1 and TRBJ2-3, is as follows: KAGVTQTPRYLIKTRGQQVTLSCSPISGHRSVSWYQQTPGQGLQFLFEYFSETQRNKGNFPGRFSGRQFSNSRSEMNVSTLELGDSALYLCASSLVGRADTQYFGPGTRLTVL.

The chain employs TRBV6-6 and TRBJ1-1, with 11 positions matching TRBD1. The CDR3 extends over 13 amino acids. V shed 6 bases and J 5 bases; nucleotides not matched to a gene: 2. Per the germline V gene, CDR1 is MNHNY and CDR2 is SVGAGI (reference sequence). The CDR3 DNA reads TGTGCCAGCAGAGGACAGGGGGCGACTGAAGCTTTCTTT. As protein: CASRGQGATEAFF.

The chain has TRBV5-1 and TRBJ2-1; 9 bases agree with TRBD2. This CDR3 spans 15 amino acids. The V gene's germline CDR1 is SGHRS and CDR2 YFSETQ. The ends lost 2 bases at V and 4 bases at J; junction bases unmatched: 4. CDR3 region: CASSFSGSRYNEQFF. Here the CDR3 DNA reads TGCGCCAGCAGCTTTAGCGGGAGCCGATACAATGAGCAGTTCTTC.

The CDR3 reads CASSSKTASPAAFF. In DNA form, the CDR3 reads TGTGCCAGCAGCTCCAAGACAGCTAGTCCGGCGGCTTTCTTT. This chain uses TRBV11-2 with TRBJ1-1, with D perhaps TRBD1 (5 bases). Trimming shortened V by 4 bases and J by 11 bases, and 20 bases separated the two germline ends. CDR1 is SGHAT, CDR2 FQNNGV, per germline. The CDR3 spans 14 residues.

The chain joins TRBV2 to TRBJ2-1; 8 bases map to TRBD2. The CDR3 contains 15 residues. V lost 3 bases to trimming and J lost 8 bases; unmatched junction nucleotides: 9. The germline gives CDR1 SNHLY, CDR2 FYNNEI. CDR3 residues: CASSDVSGSVHEQFF. CDR3 in DNA: TGTGCCAGCAGTGATGTGAGCGGGAGCGTCCATGAGCAGTTCTTC. The complete variable domain, with remaining parts taken from reference TRBV2 and TRBJ2-1, reads EPEVTQTPSHQVTQMGQEVILRCVPISNHLYFYWYRQILGQKVEFLVSFYNNEISEKSEIFDDQFSVERPDGSNFTLKIRSTKLEDSAMYFCASSDVSGSVHEQFFGPGTRLTVL.

In DNA form, the CDR3 reads TGTGCCAGCAGCTCACCAACGGGACTAGCGTCTTACAATGAGCAGTTCTTC. Translated: CASSSPTGLASYNEQFF. The chain employs TRBV7-2 and TRBJ2-1; 10 bases match TRBD2. The length of the CDR3 is 17 residues. The ends lost 4 bases at V and 4 bases at J; junction bases unmatched: 10. The germline CDR1 and CDR2 sequences are SGHTA and FQGNSA. The full variable domain, in which reference TRBV7-2 and TRBJ2-1 provide the parts outside the CDR3, is GAGVSQSPSNKVTEKGKDVELRCDPISGHTALYWYRQSLGQGLEFLIYFQGNSAPDKSGLPSDRFSAERTGGSVSTLTIQRTQQEDSAVYLCASSSPTGLASYNEQFFGPGTRLTVL.

The chain is built from TRBV4-1 and TRBJ2-6; D gene uncertain. The CDR3 has 17 residues. Trimming cost V 1 base and J 3 bases, with 13 bases left between them. CDR1 and CDR2 from the germline V gene are MGHRA and YSYEKL. The CDR3: CASSQGQESSGANVLTF. Here the CDR3 DNA reads TGCGCCAGCAGCCAAGGGCAGGAGTCAAGTGGGGCCAACGTCCTGACTTTC.